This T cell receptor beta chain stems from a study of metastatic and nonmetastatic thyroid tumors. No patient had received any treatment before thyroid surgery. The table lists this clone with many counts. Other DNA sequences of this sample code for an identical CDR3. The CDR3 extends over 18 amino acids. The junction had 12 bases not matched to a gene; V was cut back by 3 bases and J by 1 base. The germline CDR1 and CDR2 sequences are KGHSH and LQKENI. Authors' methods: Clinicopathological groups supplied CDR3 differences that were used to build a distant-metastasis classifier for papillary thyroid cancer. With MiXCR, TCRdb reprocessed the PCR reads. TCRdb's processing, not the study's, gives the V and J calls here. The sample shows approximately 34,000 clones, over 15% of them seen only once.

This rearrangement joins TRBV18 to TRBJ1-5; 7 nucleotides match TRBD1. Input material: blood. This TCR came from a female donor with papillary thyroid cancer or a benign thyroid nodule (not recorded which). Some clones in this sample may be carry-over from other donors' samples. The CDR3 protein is CASSPPRCLGQSNQPQHF. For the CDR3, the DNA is TGTGCCAGCTCACCTCCCCGTTGTTTGGGACAGAGCAATCAGCCCCAGCATTTT.